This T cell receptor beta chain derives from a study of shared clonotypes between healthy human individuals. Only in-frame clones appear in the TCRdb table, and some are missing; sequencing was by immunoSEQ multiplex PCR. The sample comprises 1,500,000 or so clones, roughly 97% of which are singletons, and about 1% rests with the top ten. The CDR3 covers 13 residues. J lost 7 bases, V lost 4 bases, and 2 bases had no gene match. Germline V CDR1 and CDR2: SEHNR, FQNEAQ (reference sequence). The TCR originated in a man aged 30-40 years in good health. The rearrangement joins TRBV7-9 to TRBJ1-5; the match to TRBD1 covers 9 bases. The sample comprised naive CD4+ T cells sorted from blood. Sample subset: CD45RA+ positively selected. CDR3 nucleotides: TGTGCCAGCAGCTGGACAGGGGACCAGCCCCAGCATTTT. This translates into CASSWTGDQPQHF.